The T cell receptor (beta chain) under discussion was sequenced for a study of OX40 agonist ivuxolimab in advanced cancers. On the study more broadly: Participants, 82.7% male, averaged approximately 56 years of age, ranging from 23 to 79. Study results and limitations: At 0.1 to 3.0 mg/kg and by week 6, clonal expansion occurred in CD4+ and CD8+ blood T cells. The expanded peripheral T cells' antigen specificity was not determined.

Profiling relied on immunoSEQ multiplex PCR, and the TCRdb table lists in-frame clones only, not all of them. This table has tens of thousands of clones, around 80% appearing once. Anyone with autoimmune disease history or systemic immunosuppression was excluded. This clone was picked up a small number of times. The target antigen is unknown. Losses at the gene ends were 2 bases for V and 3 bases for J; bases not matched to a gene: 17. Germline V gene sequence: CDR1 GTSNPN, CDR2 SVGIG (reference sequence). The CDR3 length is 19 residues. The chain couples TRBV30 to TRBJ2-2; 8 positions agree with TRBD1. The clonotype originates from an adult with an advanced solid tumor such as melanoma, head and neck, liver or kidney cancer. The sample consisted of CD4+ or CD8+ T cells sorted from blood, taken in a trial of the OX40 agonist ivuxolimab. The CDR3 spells CAWSPPSRLGQGHTGELFF. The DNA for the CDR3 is TGTGCCTGGAGTCCCCCTAGCCGACTTGGACAGGGCCACACCGGGGAGCTGTTTTTT.